These 19 T cell receptor beta chains share one sample of origin, sequenced in a study of blood T cell repertoires in COVID-19. Measured with immunoSEQ multiplex PCR; TCRdb has only the in-frame clones, and not every one. The data hold about 98,000 clones, with over 75% observed a single time. The sequenced material came from peripheral blood. The receptor source for this set is an elderly woman with acute or convalescent COVID-19.

J is TRBJ2-1 and V is TRBV25-1, with D possibly TRBD2 on 7 matching bases. Trimming took off 0 bases at V and 5 bases at J, with 17 bases between the two ends. The CDR3 loop spans 17 amino acids. The V gene's germline CDR1 is MGHDK and CDR2 SYGVNS. The CDR3 is CASSEYIGGPGDNEQFF. The CDR3 DNA sequence: TGTGCCAGCAGTGAATATATCGGGGGGCCAGGAGACAATGAGCAGTTCTTC.

For this clone: Other nucleotide sequences in the sample specify the same CDR3. The V gene is TRBV7-9, the J gene TRBJ2-3; D call uncertain. This CDR3 region has 14 residues. Germline-derived CDR1 and CDR2 are SEHNR and FQNEAQ (reference sequence). V lost 2 bases and J lost 0, with 6 bases in between. The CDR3 DNA sequence: TGTGCCAGCAGCTTAACGGGTAGCACAGATACGCAGTATTTT. Translating it yields CASSLTGSTDTQYF.

The chain links TRBV5-1 to TRBJ2-2, with D possibly TRBD1 on 5 matching bases. Germline loops: CDR1 SGHRS, CDR2 YFSETQ. The CDR3 consists of 15 residues. Between the trimmed V and J ends, which lost 0 bases and 4 bases, there was a span of 10 bases. In DNA, the CDR3 is TGCGCCAGCAGCTTGGGTGGGGCTGGCACCGGGGAGCTGTTTTTT. It codes for CASSLGGAGTGELFF.

J is TRBJ1-5 and V is TRBV6-2 or TRBV6-3; possible D gene TRBD1, 5 bases. The CDR3 has 15 amino acids. CDR1 and CDR2 from the germline V gene are MNHEY and SVGEGT. The ends were cut back, 2 bases at V and 2 bases at J, with 10 bases in the middle. DNA for the CDR3: TGTGCCAGCAGTTACAAGGGCAGGGGCAATCAGCCCCAGCATTTT. Its protein is CASSYKGRGNQPQHF.

V usage is TRBV18 and J usage is TRBJ1-3; the D is unclear. Trimming removed 3 bases from V and 4 bases from J, with 13 bases in between. Germline V lookup: CDR1 KGHSH, CDR2 LQKENI. The CDR3 covers 15 residues. The CDR3: CASSPPHFSGNTIYF. As DNA, the CDR3 is TGTGCCAGCTCACCTCCTCACTTTAGCGGAAACACCATATATTTT.

Of note for this clone: The sample contains more than one DNA sequence encoding this CDR3. This CDR3 is CASSLGGASYNEQFF. The CDR3 DNA reads TGTGCCAGCAGCTTGGGTGGGGCATCCTACAATGAGCAGTTCTTC. The rearrangement joins TRBV11-2 to TRBJ2-1, with D possibly being TRBD1 (5 bases). With 3 bases removed from V and 1 base from J, the gap between germline ends came to 10 bases. This CDR3 has 15 residues. Germline CDR1 reads SGHAT; CDR2 reads FQNNGV.

The genes are TRBV20-1 and TRBJ2-5, with D tentatively TRBD1 (5 bases). Germline loops: CDR1 DFQATT, CDR2 SNEGSKA (reference sequence). CDR3 length equals 13 residues. Trimming stripped 3 bases from V and 4 bases from J, with 12 bases between. CDR3 residues: CSASLSGRETQYF. CDR3 DNA: TGCAGTGCTAGTTTATCAGGGCGAGAGACCCAGTACTTC.

Here the CDR3 DNA reads TGTGCCAGCAGCTTACAGGGGGCCAGCTACGAGCAGTACGTC. Its translation: CASSLQGASYEQYV. The chain combines TRBV7-2 with TRBJ2-7, with TRBD1 matching over 8 bases. The V gene's germline CDR1 is SGHTA and CDR2 FQGNSA. CDR3 length equals 14 residues. Trimming cost V 2 bases and J 3 bases; bases outside gene matches: 3.

The sample holds one count of this clone. The chain employs TRBV3-1 (or the pseudogene TRBV3-2) and TRBJ1-5, with no clear D. The CDR3 contains 15 residues. Germline lookup yields CDR1 LGHDT and CDR2 YNNKEL (reference sequence). V shed 1 base and J shed 0 bases, with 7 bases lying between them. The CDR3 DNA reads as TGTGCCAGCAGCCAAGCTAGCAATAGCAATCAGCCCCAGCATTTT. The encoded protein is CASSQASNSNQPQHF.

V usage is TRBV19 and J usage is TRBJ1-5; D call uncertain. V was trimmed by 3 bases and J by 3 bases, leaving 9 bases between them. The CDR3 extends over 14 amino acids. Germline assignment: CDR1 LNHDA and CDR2 SQIVND (reference sequence). The CDR3 sequence is CASSIGKHNQPQHF. The DNA of the CDR3 is TGTGCCAGTAGTATCGGGAAGCACAATCAGCCCCAGCATTTT.

The table lists this clone with a few counts. The V call is TRBV29-1, the J call TRBJ1-1, with D uncertain. Germline loops: CDR1 SQVTM, CDR2 ANQGSEA. CDR3 length equals 13 residues. The V end was cut by 0 bases, the J end by 1 base, with 6 bases between. The CDR3 DNA is TGCAGCGTTGAAGATCTGTGGAACACTGAAGCTTTCTTT. Its translation: CSVEDLWNTEAFF.

This chain links TRBV28 with TRBJ2-7, with D perhaps matching TRBD2 (6 bases). V shed 3 bases and J shed 0 bases, with 12 bases lying between them. In germline, CDR1 is MDHEN, CDR2 SYDVKM. The CDR3 sequence is 15 residues long. The CDR3 region has the DNA TGTGCCAGCAGTTTTTCGCGGGGCTCCTCCTACGAGCAGTACGTC. Translating gives CASSFSRGSSYEQYV.

The V call is TRBV3-1 (or the pseudogene TRBV3-2), the J call TRBJ1-3; a weak D match, TRBD1 (6 bases). The CDR3 runs 16 residues. CDR1 is LGHDT, CDR2 YNNKEL, per germline (reference sequence). V was pared by 0 bases and J by 7 bases, with 16 bases between. CDR3 amino acids: CASSQDHGSGVNTIYF. The CDR3 DNA reads TGTGCCAGCAGCCAAGATCACGGTTCAGGGGTGAACACCATATATTTT.

The CDR3 nucleotides are TGTGCCAGCAGTTTATACAGGGGACAGGGGTTCGAGCAGTACTTC. It codes for CASSLYRGQGFEQYF. The chain recombines TRBV28 with TRBJ2-7; 10 bases line up with TRBD1. This CDR3 contains 15 residues. The ends lost 1 base at V and 6 bases at J; junction bases unmatched: 6. Germline assignment: CDR1 MDHEN and CDR2 SYDVKM. The complete variable domain, with remaining parts taken from reference TRBV28 and TRBJ2-7, reads DVKVTQSSRYLVKRTGEKVFLECVQDMDHENMFWYRQDPGLGLRLIYFSYDVKMKEKGDIPEGYSVSREKKERFSLILESASTNQTSMYLCASSLYRGQGFEQYFGPGTRLTVT.

The chain carries TRBV7-2 and TRBJ1-1; 11 nucleotides align to TRBD1. CDR1 and CDR2 (germline): SGHTA, FQGNSA. The J segment lost 1 base and the V segment lost 5 bases, leaving 3 bases of the junction unmatched. The CDR3 consists of 15 residues. CDR3 sequence reads: CASSLGTGGNTEAFF. CDR3 in DNA: TGTGCCAGCAGCCTAGGGACAGGGGGGAACACTGAAGCTTTCTTT.

The V and J genes are TRBV5-1 and TRBJ2-3; TRBD2 aligns across 9 bases. Unmatched junction bases numbered 9, after V lost 4 bases and J lost 0 bases. The CDR3 contains 17 residues. Germline CDR1 and CDR2: SGHRS and YFSETQ. This CDR3 is CASSRGAGGSSTDTQYF. CDR3 nucleotide sequence: TGCGCCAGCAGCCGGGGAGCGGGGGGTTCTAGCACAGATACGCAGTATTTT.

The genes are TRBV24-1 and TRBJ2-5; 9 bases are shared with TRBD1. CDR3 length: 15 residues. V gave up 5 bases and J gave up 0 bases; unmatched junction bases: 3. Germline assignment: CDR1 KGHDR and CDR2 SFDVKD. The CDR3, as DNA: TGTGCCACCAGTGGGACAGGGGCGAACCAAGAGACCCAGTACTTC. Translation: CATSGTGANQETQYF.

The chain recombines TRBV12-2 with TRBJ2-5; the table's D call of TRBD1 was not tested on the DNA. TRBV12-2 is assigned pseudogene status. The CDR3 loop spans 14 amino acids. The CDR3: CASRLGQPQETQYF. DNA of the CDR3: TGTGCAAGTCGCTTAGGACAGCCTCAAGAGACCCAGTACTTC.

This clone has just one count. This rearrangement joins TRBV19 to TRBJ2-3, with 8 bases matching TRBD2. Per the germline V gene, CDR1 is LNHDA and CDR2 is SQIVND (reference sequence). V trimming: 6 bases; J trimming: 1 base; junction bases outside the gene matches: 6. CDR3 length: 15 amino acids. The DNA for the CDR3 is TGTGCCAGTAGGGAGGCTAGCGGGCGCACAGATACGCAGTATTTT. Protein product: CASREASGRTDTQYF.